The TCR beta chain described here comes from a study of cytomegalovirus exposure and HLA in healthy donors. Study-wide results and caveats: Judged likely to be a sequencing artifact was a cluster of highly shared sequence variants.

This CDR3 has 13 amino acids. Germline V gene data show CDR1 as SGHNT and CDR2 as YYREEE (reference sequence). V lost 3 bases to trimming and J lost 2 bases; unmatched junction nucleotides: 1. A word on this clone: Its target is not known.

PCR was performed using 60 Vbeta and 13 Jbeta primers. Repertoires were generated with immunoSEQ multiplex PCR, while TCRdb's copy carries only in-frame clones and drops some. The sample records 120,000 or so clones, more than 75% being singletons. Donors likely had unrecorded immune exposures despite being nominally healthy when sampled. J is TRBJ2-7 and V is TRBV5-4, with 8 bases identical to TRBD1. Material for sequencing was PBMCs. This sequence originates from a man younger than 35 in good health and CMV-seronegative. CDR3 in DNA: TGTGCCAGCAGCTCACAGGGGGCCTACGAGCAGTACTTC. Its translation is CASSSQGAYEQYF.